What follows is one T cell receptor (beta chain) and its context. This sample is part of a study of blood T cell repertoires in COVID-19. Study information: PBMCs, B-cell-depleted T cells, or T cells provided the cDNA or gDNA that made up the material.

V shed 3 bases and J 6 bases; nucleotides not matched to a gene: 7. The CDR3 runs 14 residues. Germline V lookup: CDR1 SGHRS, CDR2 YFSETQ. Profiled with immunoSEQ multiplex PCR; TCRdb holds only in-frame clones, not every one. The data contain approximately 470,000 clones, roughly 87% of them singletons. The chain is built from TRBV5-1 and TRBJ1-2, with TRBD1 matching 8 bases. This clonotype was sampled from a woman between 18 and 29 years old who had recovered from COVID-19. Sequences were obtained from PBMCs or T cells enriched from blood (not recorded which). The CDR3: CASSWAGQVDGYTF. CDR3 sequence (DNA): TGCGCCAGCAGCTGGGCGGGACAGGTGGATGGCTACACCTTC.